These 32 T cell receptor beta chains share one sample of origin, sequenced in a study of blood T cells in healthy people across ages. Then a second PCR, running about 6 to 12 cycles, was carried out with a sample-barcoded 5' primer and a J-beta primer mix. TCRdb fed the 5' RACE reads into MiXCR, producing one record per CDR3 protein. The table includes approximately 700,000 distinct CDR3 sequences, approximately 30% detected once. Specimen: blood. These receptors were taken from an elderly woman in good health.

This clonotype was seen just once. The gene calls are TRBV20-1 and TRBJ1-3; D remains ambiguous. The CDR3 is 14 amino acids. The V gene lost 0 bases and the J gene lost 5 bases, with 11 bases spanning the gap. Germline V lookup: CDR1 DFQATT, CDR2 SNEGSKA (reference sequence). Here the CDR3 reads CSARDMGGRNTIYF. CDR3 DNA: TGCAGTGCTAGAGATATGGGCGGGAGAAACACCATATATTTT.

This clonotype occurred once. The junction does not match germline at one end; this may be a read error. CDR3 nucleotide sequence: TGCACCAGCAGTCAAGAATGGCAGGGCCGATACGAGCAGTACTTC. This codes for CTSSQEWQGRYEQYF. The genes are TRBV4-3 and TRBJ2-7, with D perhaps matching TRBD1 (5 bases). The CDR3 extends over 15 amino acids. Per the germline V gene, CDR1 is LGHNA and CDR2 is YSLEER.

In this sample, this clonotype turned up many times. CDR3 nucleotides: TGTGCCAGCAGCCAGGACGCAGGGGCGGGCTATGGCTACACCTTC. It is translated as CASSQDAGAGYGYTF. The V and J genes are TRBV7-2 and TRBJ1-2; TRBD1 is a possible D gene (6 bases). Per germline, CDR1 SGHTA and CDR2 FQGNSA. The CDR3 length is 15 residues. Deletions cut 5 bases from V and 4 bases from J, with 17 bases between.

The table lists this clonotype with many counts. V is TRBV11-2 and J is TRBJ2-7, with 7 bases lining up with TRBD1. This CDR3 has 14 amino acids. V lost 1 base to trimming and J lost 4 bases; unmatched junction nucleotides: 4. CDR1 is SGHAT, CDR2 FQNNGV, per germline. CDR3 amino acids: CASSLGGTAYEQYF. The CDR3 DNA reads TGTGCCAGCAGCTTAGGGGGGACAGCATACGAGCAGTACTTC. Full variable domain (rest looked up from reference TRBV11-2 and TRBJ2-7): EAGVAQSPRYKIIEKRQSVAFWCNPISGHATLYWYQQILGQGPKLLIQFQNNGVVDDSQLPKDRFSAERLKGVDSTLKIQPAKLEDSAVYLCASSLGGTAYEQYFGPGTRLTVT.

The table lists this clonotype with many counts. The V and J genes are TRBV12-3 or TRBV12-4 and TRBJ2-5, with a possible D match to TRBD1 (5 bases). V was cut by 5 bases and J by 11 bases, with 12 bases left in between. The CDR3 loop spans 11 amino acids. The CDR3 nucleotides read TGTGCCAGCAGTCTTAGGCAGGGACAGTACTTC. Translated, it gives CASSLRQGQYF.

This clonotype was seen ten or more times. The V and J genes are TRBV30 and TRBJ2-7; D ambiguous. Germline loops: CDR1 GTSNPN, CDR2 SVGIG (reference sequence). Trimming removed 3 bases at V and 4 bases at J, with 7 bases between. The CDR3 loop spans 11 amino acids. As DNA, the CDR3 is TGTGCCTGGAGGCAGGAATACGAGCAGTACTTC. It codes for CAWRQEYEQYF.

J is TRBJ2-7 and V is TRBV5-5, with D unclear. The germline gives CDR1 SGHKS, CDR2 YYEKEE (reference sequence). This CDR3 is built from 14 residues. V gave up 3 bases and J gave up 2 bases, with 12 bases separating them. Written as DNA, the CDR3 is TGTGCCAGCAGCTCCGACATGTCGACCTACGAGCAGTACTTC. Encoded protein: CASSSDMSTYEQYF.

This clonotype has ten or more counts. The CDR3 loop reads CASSSYAGTSGGVTYNEQFF. CDR3 coding DNA: TGTGCCAGCAGCTCCTACGCCGGGACTAGCGGGGGGGTGACCTACAATGAGCAGTTCTTC. This chain joins TRBV7-6 and TRBJ2-1; 16 positions match TRBD2. The CDR3 has 20 amino acids. V shed 4 bases and J 2 bases; nucleotides not matched to a gene: 11. Germline V lookup: CDR1 SGHVS, CDR2 FNYEAQ. The complete variable domain, with remaining parts taken from reference TRBV7-6 and TRBJ2-1, reads GAGVSQSPRYKVTKRGQDVALRCDPISGHVSLYWYRQALGQGPEFLTYFNYEAQQDKSGLPNDRFSAERPEGSISTLTIQRTEQRDSAMYRCASSSYAGTSGGVTYNEQFFGPGTRLTVL.

The chain has TRBV28 and TRBJ2-1; D not resolved. CDR3 length: 11 residues. Trimming took 4 bases from V and 12 from J, leaving 10 bases between them. CDR1 and CDR2 (germline): MDHEN, SYDVKM. The CDR3 loop reads CASSSPAGQFF. Written as DNA, the CDR3 is TGTGCCAGCAGTTCCCCGGCCGGGCAGTTCTTC.

This clonotype was seen repeatedly, ten times or more. The chain combines TRBV6-5 with TRBJ1-5; TRBD1 aligns across 7 bases. CDR1 is MNHEY and CDR2 is SVGAGI in the germline V gene. The CDR3 totals 15 residues. With V trimmed by 5 bases and J by 1 base, 5 bases remained unmatched. The CDR3 is CASSRTGTSNQPQHF. CDR3 in DNA: TGTGCCAGCAGTCGGACAGGCACGAGCAATCAGCCCCAGCATTTT.

This sequence joins TRBV7-9 and TRBJ1-1; 8 positions agree with TRBD1. CDR3 size: 14 residues. Losses at the gene ends were 2 bases for V and 3 bases for J; bases not matched to a gene: 2. Germline V gives CDR1 SEHNR, CDR2 FQNEAQ (reference sequence). The CDR3 DNA reads as TGTGCCAGCAGCTTACCAGGGGGCGACACTGAAGCTTTCTTT. Its protein product is CASSLPGGDTEAFF. The whole variable domain, remainder taken from reference TRBV7-9 and TRBJ1-1, is DTGVSQNPRHKITKRGQNVTFRCDPISEHNRLYWYRQTLGQGPEFLTYFQNEAQLEKSRLLSDRFSAERPKGSFSTLEIQRTEQGDSAMYLCASSLPGGDTEAFFGQGTRLTVV.

The sample holds many counts of this clonotype. The chain is built from TRBV6-1 and TRBJ2-4; the D gene could be TRBD1 or TRBD2 (5 bases each). Germline CDR1 is MNHNS and CDR2 is SASEGT. The CDR3 is 16 residues long. V was clipped by 3 bases and J by 3 bases, with 15 bases between them. Here the CDR3 DNA reads TGTGCCAGCAGTGACGGGACCTCCCTATTCAAAAACATTCAGTACTTC. Translated: CASSDGTSLFKNIQYF.

V is TRBV7-2 and J is TRBJ2-2, with TRBD1 as a possible D gene (6 bases). Germline V gene lookup returns CDR1 SGHTA and CDR2 FQGNSA. This CDR3 contains 14 residues. V lost 2 bases to trimming and J lost 6 bases, with 10 bases between them. In DNA, the CDR3 is TGTGCCAGCAGCTTACTACAGGGTGCCGGGGAGCTGTTTTTT. This codes for CASSLLQGAGELFF.

A note on this clonotype: A single base separates this from a much larger clone, so it may be a read error. The V and J genes are TRBV7-2 and TRBJ2-7, with TRBD2 matching 9 bases. J lost 7 bases, V lost 3 bases, and 10 bases had no gene match. CDR1 is SGHTA and CDR2 is FQGNSA in the germline V gene. This CDR3 region has 15 residues. CDR3 residues: CASSLSGGRSNEQYF. CDR3 coding DNA: TGTGCCAGCAGCTTGAGCGGGGGGCGTAGCAATGAGCAGTACTTC.

The V gene is TRBV20-1, the J gene TRBJ2-7, with 8 bases fitting TRBD1. Germline V lookup: CDR1 DFQATT, CDR2 SNEGSKA (reference sequence). J gave up 3 bases and V 7 bases, and 17 bases lay outside the gene matches. The CDR3 runs to 16 residues. The CDR3 coding sequence is TGCAGTGGTCTAGCGCCAGGGGGCGGCGTTCTCTACGAGCAGTACTTC. Its translation is CSGLAPGGGVLYEQYF.

This clonotype has ten or more counts. The chain employs TRBV20-1 and TRBJ1-6; maybe TRBD1 (5 bases). V dropped 2 bases and J dropped 6 bases, with 8 bases sitting between them. CDR1 and CDR2 from the germline V gene are DFQATT and SNEGSKA (reference sequence). CDR3 length: 13 residues. For the CDR3, the DNA is TGCAGTGCTAGACAGGGTTTTAATTCACCCCTCCACTTT. Its translation is CSARQGFNSPLHF.

The rearrangement links TRBV13 to TRBJ1-2, with D possibly being TRBD1 (5 bases). Germline CDR1 PRHDT, CDR2 FYEKMQ (reference sequence). V gave up 1 base and J gave up 2 bases, with 11 bases separating them. This CDR3 is built from 15 residues. The CDR3 loop is CASSLERQNNYGYTF. CDR3 sequence (DNA): TGTGCCAGCAGCTTAGAAAGACAGAACAACTATGGCTACACCTTC.

This clonotype occurred a few times. A much larger clonotype is one base distant, so this may be a read error. The J gene is TRBJ2-7, the V gene TRBV9; 10 nucleotides align to TRBD2. This CDR3 spans 16 amino acids. Germline assignment: CDR1 SGDLS and CDR2 YYNGEE. With V trimmed by 0 bases and J by 4 bases, 7 bases remained unmatched. The CDR3 nucleotides read TGTGCCAGCAGCGTAGAGGGTAGCGGGGGGCGGTACGAGCAGTACTTC. Protein: CASSVEGSGGRYEQYF. The full variable domain, in which reference TRBV9 and TRBJ2-7 provide the parts outside the CDR3, is DSGVTQTPKHLITATGQRVTLRCSPRSGDLSVYWYQQSLDQGLQFLIQYYNGEERAKGNILERFSAQQFPDLHSELNLSSLELGDSALYFCASSVEGSGGRYEQYFGPGTRLTVT.

This chain uses TRBV4-2 with TRBJ2-4; 12 bases fit TRBD2. TRBJ2-5 matches the DNA end more closely, so the J call is doubtful. Germline V CDR1 and CDR2: LGHNA, YNFKEQ. This CDR3 has 16 amino acids. The CDR3 coding sequence is TGTGCCAGCAGCCAAGATCAGCTAGCGGGGGGGCAGACCCAGTACTTC. Protein product: CASSQDQLAGGQTQYF.

This clonotype was seen more than once but under ten times. A read error is possible here, since a much larger clone lies one base away. This chain joins TRBV7-3 and TRBJ2-1; 7 nucleotides line up with TRBD2. With the DNA end fitting TRBJ2-7 better, the J assignment may be wrong. Germline CDR1 SGHTA, CDR2 FQGTGA. CDR3 length: 15 amino acids. The CDR3 DNA is TGTGCCAGCAGCTCGTCTAGCGGACCATACAATGAGCAGTACTTC. It is translated as CASSSSSGPYNEQYF.

Many counts were recorded for this clonotype. The V and J genes are TRBV5-1 and TRBJ2-5, with D possibly matching TRBD1 (5 bases). The CDR3 is 14 residues long. Trimming removed 2 bases from V and 4 bases from J, with 12 bases in between. CDR1 is SGHRS, CDR2 YFSETQ, per germline. The CDR3 loop reads CASSLRGMGETQYF. CDR3 nucleotide sequence: TGCGCCAGCAGCTTAAGGGGAATGGGAGAGACCCAGTACTTC.

This clonotype was seen a handful of times. The CDR3 DNA is TGCAGTGCTGGGGGGGATGGGGCAAAGACTGAAGCTTTCTTT. It codes for CSAGGDGAKTEAFF. V and J are TRBV20-1 and TRBJ1-1, with D maybe TRBD1 (5 bases). Trimming took 5 bases from V and 5 from J, leaving 18 bases between them. The CDR3 is 14 residues long. CDR1 is DFQATT and CDR2 is SNEGSKA in the germline V gene (reference sequence).

The chain recombines TRBV7-2 with TRBJ1-5, with 9 bases identical to TRBD1. The J segment lost 7 bases and the V segment lost 5 bases, leaving 12 bases of the junction unmatched. The CDR3 covers 16 residues. Germline CDR1 and CDR2: SGHTA and FQGNSA. The CDR3 region is CASSDRGNQGLQPQHF. The CDR3 nucleotides read TGTGCCAGCAGCGACAGGGGGAACCAGGGGTTACAGCCCCAGCATTTT.

This clonotype was seen at least ten times. The genes are TRBV15 and TRBJ2-5; no firm D call. CDR1 is LNHNV, CDR2 YYDKDF, per germline (reference sequence). The CDR3 spans 13 residues. Trimming took 3 bases from V and 5 from J, leaving 10 bases between them. DNA of the CDR3: TGTGCCACCAGCAGGAGCCTTGGGGAGACCCAGTACTTC. This sequence encodes CATSRSLGETQYF.

This clonotype was seen at least ten times. V usage is TRBV20-1 and J usage is TRBJ2-5, with TRBD2 as a possible D gene (7 bases). Trimming cost V 0 bases and J 1 base, with 15 bases left between them. Per germline, CDR1 DFQATT and CDR2 SNEGSKA (reference sequence). The length of the CDR3 is 16 residues. Written as DNA, the CDR3 is TGCAGTGCTAGAGATATAAAAGGGGGGGCCCAAGAGACCCAGTACTTC. Its protein is CSARDIKGGAQETQYF.

The table lists this clonotype with many counts. V is TRBV19 and J is TRBJ2-1; D unclear. Trimming removed 9 bases from V and 12 bases from J, with 15 bases in between. CDR3 length: 11 amino acids. Germline-derived CDR1 and CDR2 are LNHDA and SQIVND (reference sequence). This CDR3 reads CASQDLTRQFF. CDR3 coding DNA: TGTGCCAGCCAAGACCTAACCCGGCAGTTCTTC.

V and J are TRBV11-2 and TRBJ2-2; D is unresolved. V dropped 5 bases and J dropped 5 bases, with 15 bases sitting between them. This CDR3 has 15 residues. Germline V lookup: CDR1 SGHAT, CDR2 FQNNGV. The CDR3, as DNA: TGTGCCAGCAGCCTCTATTTAGGCAGGACCGGGGAGCTGTTTTTT. It translates to CASSLYLGRTGELFF.

The chain has TRBV28 and TRBJ1-6, with 8 bases matching TRBD1. Germline V gene lookup returns CDR1 MDHEN and CDR2 SYDVKM. This CDR3 is built from 18 residues. V dropped 6 bases and J dropped 6; count of bases not matched to a gene: 16. The CDR3 spells CASSPMNVRGLSNSPLHF. In DNA form, the CDR3 reads TGTGCCAGCAGCCCGATGAATGTCAGGGGGCTTAGTAATTCACCCCTCCACTTT.

This clonotype has at least ten counts. The chain carries TRBV24-1 and TRBJ2-7; D unclear. Deletions cut 0 bases from V and 1 base from J, with 6 bases between. The germline V gene has CDR1 KGHDR and CDR2 SFDVKD. The CDR3 spans 14 residues. The CDR3 spells CATSDLRRSYEQYF. DNA for the CDR3: TGTGCCACCAGTGATTTGAGGAGATCCTACGAGCAGTACTTC.

CDR3 protein: CASNHSPGDRDRNEKLFF. The CDR3 DNA is TGCGCCAGCAACCACTCCCCGGGGGATCGGGACAGAAATGAAAAACTGTTTTTT. The gene calls are TRBV5-1 and TRBJ1-4; 7 bases map to TRBD1. The CDR3 is made up of 18 amino acids. CDR1 and CDR2 from the germline V gene are SGHRS and YFSETQ. Trimming at V came to 6 bases and at J to 5 bases, leaving 19 bases not matched to a gene.

This clonotype was detected many times. As DNA, the CDR3 is TGTGCCAGCAGTGAGAGGGGCAAAGGAGCTATCAGCTCCTACGAGCAGTACTTC. Translation gives CASSERGKGAISSYEQYF. The V and J genes are TRBV2 and TRBJ2-7; D could derive from TRBD1 or TRBD2 (5 bases each). V was pared by 3 bases and J by 0 bases, with 21 bases between. The CDR3 length is 18 residues. Germline loops: CDR1 SNHLY, CDR2 FYNNEI.

The chain has TRBV18 and TRBJ1-3, with unresolved D. There are 17 residues in the CDR3. Trimming shortened V by 0 bases and J by 0 bases, and 12 bases separated the two germline ends. Germline CDR1 reads KGHSH; CDR2 reads LQKENI. The CDR3 DNA reads as TGTGCCAGCTCACCACCTTCCCCGGGCTTCTCTGGAAACACCATATATTTT. Its protein is CASSPPSPGFSGNTIYF.